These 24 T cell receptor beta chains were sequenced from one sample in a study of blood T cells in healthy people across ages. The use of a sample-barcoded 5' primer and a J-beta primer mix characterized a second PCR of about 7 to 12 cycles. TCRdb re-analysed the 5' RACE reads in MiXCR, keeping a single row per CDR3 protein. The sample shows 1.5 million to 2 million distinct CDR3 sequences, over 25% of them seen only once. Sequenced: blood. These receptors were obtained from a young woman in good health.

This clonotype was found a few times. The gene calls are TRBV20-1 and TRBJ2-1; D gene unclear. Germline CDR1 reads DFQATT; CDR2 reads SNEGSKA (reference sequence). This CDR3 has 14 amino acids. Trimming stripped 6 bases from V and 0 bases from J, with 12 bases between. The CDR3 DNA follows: TGCAGTGCCCCCGGACGGAGCTCCTACAATGAGCAGTTCTTC. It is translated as CSAPGRSSYNEQFF.

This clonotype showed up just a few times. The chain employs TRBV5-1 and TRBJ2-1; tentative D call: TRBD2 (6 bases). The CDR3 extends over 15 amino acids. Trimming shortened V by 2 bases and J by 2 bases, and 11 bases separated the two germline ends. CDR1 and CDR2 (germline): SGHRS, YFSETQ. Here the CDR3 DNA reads TGCGCCAGCAGCTTAAGTAGCGGAGCCTACAATGAGCAGTTCTTC. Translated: CASSLSSGAYNEQFF.

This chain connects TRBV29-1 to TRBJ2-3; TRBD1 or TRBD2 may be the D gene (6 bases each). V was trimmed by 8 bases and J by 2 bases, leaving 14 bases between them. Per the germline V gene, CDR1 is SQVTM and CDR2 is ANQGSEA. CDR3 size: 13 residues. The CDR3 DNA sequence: TGCAGCCTCGCAAGGGGGGCCACAGATACGCAGTATTTT. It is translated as CSLARGATDTQYF.

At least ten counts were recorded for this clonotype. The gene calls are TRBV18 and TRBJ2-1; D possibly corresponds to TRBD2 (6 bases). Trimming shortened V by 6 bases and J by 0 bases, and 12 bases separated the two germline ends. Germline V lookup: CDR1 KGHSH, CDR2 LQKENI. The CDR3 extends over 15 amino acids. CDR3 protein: CASSRGTSSYNEQFF. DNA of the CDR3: TGTGCCAGCTCCCGGGGGACGAGCTCCTACAATGAGCAGTTCTTC.

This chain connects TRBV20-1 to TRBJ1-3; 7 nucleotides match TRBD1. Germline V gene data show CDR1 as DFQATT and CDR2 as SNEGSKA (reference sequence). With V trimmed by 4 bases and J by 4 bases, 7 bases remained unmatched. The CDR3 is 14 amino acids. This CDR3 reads CSATGTVQGNTIYF. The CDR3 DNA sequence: TGCAGTGCTACCGGGACAGTGCAAGGAAACACCATATATTTT.

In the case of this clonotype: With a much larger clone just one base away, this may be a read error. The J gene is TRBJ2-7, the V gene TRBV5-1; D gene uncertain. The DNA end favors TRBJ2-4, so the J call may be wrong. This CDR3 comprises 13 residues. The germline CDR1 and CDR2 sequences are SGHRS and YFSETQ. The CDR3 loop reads CAGSLSDEDIQYF. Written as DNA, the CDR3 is TGCGCCGGCAGCTTGTCCGACGAGGACATTCAGTACTTC.

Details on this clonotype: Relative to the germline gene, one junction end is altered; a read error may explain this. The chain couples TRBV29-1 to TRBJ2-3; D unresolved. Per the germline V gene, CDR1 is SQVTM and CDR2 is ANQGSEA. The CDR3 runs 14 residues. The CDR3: CSVEIVRGTDTQYF. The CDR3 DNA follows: TGCAGCGTTGAAATAGTGCGTGGCACAGATACACAGTATTTT.

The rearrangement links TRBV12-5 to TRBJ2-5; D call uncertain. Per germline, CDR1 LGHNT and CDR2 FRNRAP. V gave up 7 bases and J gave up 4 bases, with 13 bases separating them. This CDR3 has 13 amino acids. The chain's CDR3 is CASARAVRETQYF. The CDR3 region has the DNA TGTGCTAGTGCCCGGGCCGTACGAGAGACCCAGTACTTC.

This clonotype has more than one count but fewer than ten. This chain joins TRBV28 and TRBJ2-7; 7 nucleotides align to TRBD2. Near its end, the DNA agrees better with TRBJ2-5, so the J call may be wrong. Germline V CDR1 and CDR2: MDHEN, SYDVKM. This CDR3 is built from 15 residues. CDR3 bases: TGTGCCAGCAGTTCGATGACTAGCCCGGGGGGGACCCAGTACTTC. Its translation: CASSSMTSPGGTQYF.

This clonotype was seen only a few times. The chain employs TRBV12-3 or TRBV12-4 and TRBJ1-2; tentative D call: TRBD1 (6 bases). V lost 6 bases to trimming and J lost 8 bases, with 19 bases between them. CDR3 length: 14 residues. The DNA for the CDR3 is TGTGCCAGCAGACCTACAGGCTCGGGGGCCGGCTACACCTTC. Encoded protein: CASRPTGSGAGYTF.

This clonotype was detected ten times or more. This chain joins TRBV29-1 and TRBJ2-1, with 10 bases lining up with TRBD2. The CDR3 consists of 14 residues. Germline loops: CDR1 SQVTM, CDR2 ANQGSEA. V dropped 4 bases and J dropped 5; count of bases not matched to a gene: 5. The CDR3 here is CSVGSSGGNNEQFF. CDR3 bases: TGCAGCGTTGGTTCTAGCGGGGGTAACAATGAGCAGTTCTTC.

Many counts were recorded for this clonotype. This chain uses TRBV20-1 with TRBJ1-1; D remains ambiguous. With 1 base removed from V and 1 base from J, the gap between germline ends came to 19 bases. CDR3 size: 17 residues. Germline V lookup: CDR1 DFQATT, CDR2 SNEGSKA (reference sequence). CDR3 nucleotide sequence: TGCAGTGCTAGAGCGCCAGGACTAGGATCTGGGAACACTGAAGCTTTCTTT. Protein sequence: CSARAPGLGSGNTEAFF.

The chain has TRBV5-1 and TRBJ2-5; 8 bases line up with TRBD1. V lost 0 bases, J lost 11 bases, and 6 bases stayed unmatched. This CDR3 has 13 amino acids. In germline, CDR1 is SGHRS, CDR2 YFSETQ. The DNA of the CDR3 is TGCGCCAGCAGCTTGGGGCCTAACAGGGGGCAGTACTTC. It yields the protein CASSLGPNRGQYF. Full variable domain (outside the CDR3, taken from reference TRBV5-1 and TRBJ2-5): KAGVTQTPRYLIKTRGQQVTLSCSPISGHRSVSWYQQTPGQGLQFLFEYFSETQRNKGNFPGRFSGRQFSNSRSEMNVSTLELGDSALYLCASSLGPNRGQYFGPGTRLLVL.

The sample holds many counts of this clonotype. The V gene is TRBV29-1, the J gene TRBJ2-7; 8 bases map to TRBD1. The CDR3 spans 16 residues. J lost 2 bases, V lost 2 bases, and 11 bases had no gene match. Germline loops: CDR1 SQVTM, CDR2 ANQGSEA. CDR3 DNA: TGCAGCGTTGAACTGGGGGAGACAGGGGAAACCTACGAGCAGTACTTC. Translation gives CSVELGETGETYEQYF.

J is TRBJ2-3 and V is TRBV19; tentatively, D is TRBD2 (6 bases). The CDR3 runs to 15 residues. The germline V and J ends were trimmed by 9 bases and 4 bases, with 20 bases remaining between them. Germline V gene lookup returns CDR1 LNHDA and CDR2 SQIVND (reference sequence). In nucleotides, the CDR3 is TGTGCCAGCTCGCCTAGCGCGCCGGGGGCAGATACGCAGTATTTT. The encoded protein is CASSPSAPGADTQYF. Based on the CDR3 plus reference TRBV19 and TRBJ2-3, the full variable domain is DGGITQSPKYLFRKEGQNVTLSCEQNLNHDAMYWYRQDPGQGLRLIYYSQIVNDFQKGDIAEGYSVSREKKESFPLTVTSAQKNPTAFYLCASSPSAPGADTQYFGPGTRLTVL.

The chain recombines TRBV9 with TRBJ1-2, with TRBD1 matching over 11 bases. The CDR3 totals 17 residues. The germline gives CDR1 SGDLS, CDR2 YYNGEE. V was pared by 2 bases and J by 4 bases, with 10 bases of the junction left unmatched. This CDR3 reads CASSVRTGGDFFYGYTF. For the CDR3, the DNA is TGTGCCAGCAGCGTCAGGACAGGGGGCGACTTTTTCTATGGCTACACCTTC.

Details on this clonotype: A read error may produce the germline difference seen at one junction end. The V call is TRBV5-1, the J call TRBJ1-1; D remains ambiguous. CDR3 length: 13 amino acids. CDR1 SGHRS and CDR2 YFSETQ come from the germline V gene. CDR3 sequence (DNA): TGCGCCAGCAGCCTCTCTATGAACACTGAAGTTTTCTTT. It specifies CASSLSMNTEVFF.

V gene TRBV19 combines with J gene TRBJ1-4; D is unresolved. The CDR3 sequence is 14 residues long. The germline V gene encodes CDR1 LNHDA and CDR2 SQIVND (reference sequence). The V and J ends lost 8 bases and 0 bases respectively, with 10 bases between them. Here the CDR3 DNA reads TGTGCCAGTGGGGAGACTGCAACTAATGAAAAACTGTTTTTT. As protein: CASGETATNEKLFF.

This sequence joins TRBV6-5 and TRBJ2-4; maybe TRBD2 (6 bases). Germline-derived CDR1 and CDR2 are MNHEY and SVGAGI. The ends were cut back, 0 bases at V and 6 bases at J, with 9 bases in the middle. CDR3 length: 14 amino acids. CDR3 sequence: CASSYSLGGNIQYF. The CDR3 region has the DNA TGTGCCAGCAGTTACTCTTTGGGAGGAAACATTCAGTACTTC.

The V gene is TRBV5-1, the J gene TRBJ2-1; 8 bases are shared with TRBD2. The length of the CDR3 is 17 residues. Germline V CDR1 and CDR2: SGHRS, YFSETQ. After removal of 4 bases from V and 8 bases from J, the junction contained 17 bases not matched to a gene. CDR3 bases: TGCGCCAGCAGCCACAGATCACTAGCGGTCTTAGGAGATGAGCAGTTCTTC. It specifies CASSHRSLAVLGDEQFF.

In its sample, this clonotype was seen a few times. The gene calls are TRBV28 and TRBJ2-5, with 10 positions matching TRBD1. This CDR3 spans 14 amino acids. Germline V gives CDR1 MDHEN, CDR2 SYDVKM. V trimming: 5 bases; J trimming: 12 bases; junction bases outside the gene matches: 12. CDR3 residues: CASSVPGQGLGEYF. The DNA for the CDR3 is TGTGCCAGCAGTGTACCGGGACAGGGGCTTGGGGAGTACTTC. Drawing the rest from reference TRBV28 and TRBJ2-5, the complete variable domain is DVKVTQSSRYLVKRTGEKVFLECVQDMDHENMFWYRQDPGLGLRLIYFSYDVKMKEKGDIPEGYSVSREKKERFSLILESASTNQTSMYLCASSVPGQGLGEYFGPGTRLLVL.

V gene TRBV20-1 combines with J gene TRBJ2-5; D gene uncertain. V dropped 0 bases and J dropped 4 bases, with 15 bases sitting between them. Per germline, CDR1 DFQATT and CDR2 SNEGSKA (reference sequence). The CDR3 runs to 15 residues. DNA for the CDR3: TGCAGTGCTAGAGATCCCCAGGCCATGGGAGAGACCCAGTACTTC. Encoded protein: CSARDPQAMGETQYF.

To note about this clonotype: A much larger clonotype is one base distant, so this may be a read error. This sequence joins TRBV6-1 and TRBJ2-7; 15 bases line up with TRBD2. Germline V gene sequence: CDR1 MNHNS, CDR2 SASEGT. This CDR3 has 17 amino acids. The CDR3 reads CVSRAGLAGGEYYEQYF. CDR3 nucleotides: TGTGTCAGCAGGGCGGGACTAGCGGGGGGCGAGTACTACGAGCAGTACTTC.

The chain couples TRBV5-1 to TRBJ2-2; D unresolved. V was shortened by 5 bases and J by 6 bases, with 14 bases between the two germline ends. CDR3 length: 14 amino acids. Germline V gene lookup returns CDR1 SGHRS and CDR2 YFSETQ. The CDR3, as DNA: TGCGCCAGCAGGGCTTTGGTTGCCGCCGGGGAGCTGTTTTTT. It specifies CASRALVAAGELFF.